A single sample is the source of the 22 T cell receptor beta chains below, sequenced in a study of T cell responses to AZD1222 COVID-19 vaccine. Only in-frame clones appear in the TCRdb table, and some are missing; sequencing was by immunoSEQ multiplex PCR. The table lists around 120,000 clones, 92% of them singletons. Sequences were derived from peripheral blood, sampled on day 0 of AZD1222 vaccination. These receptors all come from an adult in good health.

The CDR3 region has the DNA TGTGCCAGTAAAGATTCGGGGTTTAGCAATCAGCCCCAGCATTTT. It is translated as CASKDSGFSNQPQHF. The V call is TRBV19, the J call TRBJ1-5; D not resolved. V lost 7 bases and J lost 0, with 13 bases in between. From germline, CDR1 is LNHDA and CDR2 SQIVND (reference sequence). This CDR3 is 15 amino acids long.

V gene TRBV19 combines with J gene TRBJ2-2, with a weak D call TRBD1 (5 bases). V was cut by 7 bases and J by 2 bases, with 11 bases left in between. Germline V gives CDR1 LNHDA, CDR2 SQIVND (reference sequence). CDR3 length: 14 residues. The CDR3 nucleotides are TGTGCCAGTACAGACAGAAAAAACACCGGGGAGCTGTTTTTT. It translates to CASTDRKNTGELFF.

This clone came up once. The V call is TRBV5-1, the J call TRBJ1-2, with 7 bases that match TRBD1. The V gene's germline CDR1 is SGHRS and CDR2 YFSETQ. The CDR3 has 15 residues. V gave up 4 bases and J gave up 8 bases; unmatched junction bases: 14. DNA of the CDR3: TGCGCCAGCAGCGAACCCCCCGGGACAGTGAGGGGCTACACCTTC. This translates into CASSEPPGTVRGYTF.

The chain links TRBV27 to TRBJ2-7; TRBD1 is a possible D gene (6 bases). Trimming took off 3 bases at V and 4 bases at J, with 10 bases between the two ends. CDR1 and CDR2 from the germline V gene are MNHEY and SMNVEV (reference sequence). CDR3 size: 13 residues. CDR3 region: CASSFADRYEQYF. CDR3 DNA: TGTGCCAGCAGTTTCGCTGACAGGTACGAGCAGTACTTC.

The rearrangement links TRBV7-9 to TRBJ2-7; perhaps TRBD1 as D (7 bases). Germline lookup yields CDR1 SEHNR and CDR2 FQNEAQ (reference sequence). Trimming pared 5 bases from V and 5 bases from J, leaving 16 bases between. This CDR3 contains 14 residues. In DNA form, the CDR3 reads TGTGCCAGCAGCCCCAGGGGGGTATTGCACGAGCAGTACTTC. Translation: CASSPRGVLHEQYF.

The chain employs TRBV15 and TRBJ1-4; no clear D gene. CDR3 length equals 15 residues. The V gene lost 0 bases and the J gene lost 8 bases, with 13 bases spanning the gap. CDR1 is LNHNV, CDR2 YYDKDF, per germline (reference sequence). The CDR3 sequence: CATSRDLGVAEKLFF. In DNA form, the CDR3 reads TGTGCCACCAGCAGAGATCTTGGGGTGGCGGAAAAACTGTTTTTT.

This rearrangement joins TRBV6-5 to TRBJ1-1; D gene unclear. The CDR3 has 15 residues. Trimming took off 0 bases at V and 1 base at J, with 9 bases between the two ends. Looked up from germline, CDR1 is MNHEY and CDR2 is SVGAGI. The CDR3 bases are TGTGCCAGCAGTTACTCCGGTACTGCGAACACTGAAGCTTTCTTT. It is translated as CASSYSGTANTEAFF.

This clone was counted once. The V call is TRBV7-9, the J call TRBJ1-1; D is possibly TRBD1 (5 bases). Per germline, CDR1 SEHNR and CDR2 FQNEAQ (reference sequence). The CDR3 is 14 amino acids. V was clipped by 3 bases and J by 4 bases, with 12 bases between them. The CDR3 coding sequence is TGTGCCAGCAGCTTTTGGGTAAGGGGCACTGAAGCTTTCTTT. It translates to CASSFWVRGTEAFF.

The rearrangement links TRBV6-1 to TRBJ2-3; 13 nucleotides line up with TRBD2. This CDR3 comprises 16 residues. The germline gives CDR1 MNHNS, CDR2 SASEGT. V gave up 5 bases and J gave up 7 bases; unmatched junction bases: 9. The CDR3 loop reads CASSQGTSGAMNTQYF. Here the CDR3 DNA reads TGTGCCAGCAGTCAAGGGACTAGCGGGGCCATGAATACGCAGTATTTT.

The V gene is TRBV12-3 or TRBV12-4, the J gene TRBJ1-1; D is unresolved. The CDR3 contains 13 residues. Trimming removed 2 bases at V and 4 bases at J, with 8 bases between. CDR3 region: CASSLMGLTEAFF. CDR3 coding DNA: TGTGCCAGCAGTTTAATGGGTCTCACTGAAGCTTTCTTT.

The V gene is TRBV19, the J gene TRBJ2-3, with D tentatively TRBD2 (6 bases). CDR3 size: 13 residues. Per germline, CDR1 LNHDA and CDR2 SQIVND (reference sequence). V was cut by 5 bases and J by 1 base, with 7 bases left in between. DNA for the CDR3: TGTGCCAGTAGTTGGGGGGGCACAGATACGCAGTATTTT. It codes for CASSWGGTDTQYF.

This chain uses TRBV6-5 with TRBJ2-3; 9 bases align to TRBD2. Trimming cost V 5 bases and J 3 bases; bases outside gene matches: 6. The CDR3 covers 15 residues. The germline gives CDR1 MNHEY, CDR2 SVGAGI. In nucleotides, the CDR3 is TGTGCCAGCAGTAAGCTAGCGGGGATAACAGATACGCAGTATTTT. It is translated as CASSKLAGITDTQYF.

The V gene is TRBV5-6, the J gene TRBJ2-7; D perhaps matches TRBD2 (5 bases). Trimming pared 2 bases from V and 2 bases from J, leaving 14 bases between. The CDR3 spans 15 residues. The germline CDR1 and CDR2 sequences are SGHDT and YYEEEE. CDR3 nucleotide sequence: TGTGCCAGCAGCTTTGAGCGGCGTGACACCTACGAGCAGTACTTC. Translated: CASSFERRDTYEQYF. The entire variable domain, with the rest obtained from reference TRBV5-6 and TRBJ2-7, is as follows: DAGVTQSPTHLIKTRGQQVTLRCSPKSGHDTVSWYQQALGQGPQFIFQYYEEEERQRGNFPDRFSGHQFPNYSSELNVNALLLGDSALYLCASSFERRDTYEQYFGPGTRLTVT.

This clone appeared once. The chain employs TRBV13 and TRBJ1-1; 9 bases fit TRBD1. This CDR3 comprises 17 residues. Germline V gene sequence: CDR1 PRHDT, CDR2 FYEKMQ (reference sequence). V shed 0 bases and J 3 bases; nucleotides not matched to a gene: 8. Here the CDR3 DNA reads TGTGCCAGCAGCTTAGGGGACAGGGGCTCGGTTGACACTGAAGCTTTCTTT. Its protein is CASSLGDRGSVDTEAFF.

This CDR3 is CASSFFDRVNTEAFF. The DNA for the CDR3 is TGCGCCAGCAGCTTTTTCGACAGGGTGAACACTGAAGCTTTCTTT. The V call is TRBV5-1, the J call TRBJ1-1; 7 positions match TRBD1. The junction had 4 bases not matched to a gene; V was cut back by 2 bases and J by 0 bases. CDR1 and CDR2 (germline): SGHRS, YFSETQ. CDR3 length: 15 amino acids.

The chain is built from TRBV5-4 and TRBJ1-1, with D maybe TRBD1 (5 bases). Germline CDR1 and CDR2: SGHNT and YYREEE (reference sequence). Trimming cost V 0 bases and J 4 bases, with 13 bases left between them. The CDR3 contains 15 residues. The CDR3 sequence: CASSLAGWGGTEAFF. CDR3 coding DNA: TGTGCCAGCAGCTTGGCCGGTTGGGGGGGCACTGAAGCTTTCTTT.

This chain links TRBV6-2 or TRBV6-3 with TRBJ1-2; 9 bases match TRBD1. Germline trimming cut 5 bases from V and 3 bases from J; bases unmatched to any gene: 7. Germline CDR1 is MNHEY and CDR2 is SVGEGT. This CDR3 has 15 amino acids. The CDR3 spells CASSRNRQGDYGYTF. The CDR3 nucleotides are TGTGCCAGCAGTCGAAACCGACAGGGGGACTATGGCTACACCTTC.

The V call is TRBV12-3 or TRBV12-4, the J call TRBJ1-5; no definite D call. The V end lost 6 bases, the J end lost 7 bases, and 13 bases lay between the germline ends. The CDR3 length is 13 residues. CDR3 sequence: CASSRGSWQPQHF. The CDR3 DNA sequence: TGTGCCAGCAGCCGGGGAAGCTGGCAGCCCCAGCATTTT.

The J gene is TRBJ1-1, the V gene TRBV18; D gene unclear. V gave up 0 bases and J gave up 5 bases, with 13 bases separating them. This CDR3 region has 15 residues. Germline values: CDR1 KGHSH, CDR2 LQKENI. CDR3 DNA sequence: TGTGCCAGCTCACCACCGGCAGTCCGGGGAACTGAAGCTTTCTTT. Amino acids: CASSPPAVRGTEAFF.

The chain is built from TRBV4-1 and TRBJ1-4, with 11 bases aligning to TRBD1. This CDR3 has 15 amino acids. The J segment lost 8 bases and the V segment lost 0 bases, leaving 2 bases of the junction unmatched. The germline CDR1 and CDR2 sequences are MGHRA and YSYEKL. CDR3 loop: CASSQDGTGGEKLFF. CDR3 DNA sequence: TGCGCCAGCAGCCAAGACGGGACAGGGGGAGAAAAACTGTTTTTT.

Regarding this clone: This CDR3 is also generated by other DNA sequences in the sample. V usage is TRBV7-2 and J usage is TRBJ2-7; 7 nucleotides match TRBD1. The CDR3 has 15 amino acids. Germline V gene sequence: CDR1 SGHTA, CDR2 FQGNSA. V shed 1 base and J 2 bases; nucleotides not matched to a gene: 5. The CDR3 reads CASSLGRQGPYEQYF. CDR3 DNA: TGTGCCAGCAGCTTAGGGAGACAGGGCCCCTACGAGCAGTACTTC.

This sequence joins TRBV4-1 and TRBJ1-4; D is ambiguous. The germline V gene has CDR1 MGHRA and CDR2 YSYEKL. Trimming pared 2 bases from V and 6 bases from J, leaving 7 bases between. The CDR3 is 13 residues long. The CDR3 DNA sequence: TGCGCCAGCAGCCAACCGCATGATGAAAAACTGTTTTTT. Translated: CASSQPHDEKLFF.